The 9 T cell receptor beta chains below were found in one sample sequenced in a study of blood T cell repertoires in COVID-19. Here immunoSEQ multiplex PCR was the method, and the copy in TCRdb shows in-frame clones only, minus some. The sample records more than 150,000 clones, approximately 87% being singletons. Sequenced sample: peripheral blood. The receptors shown here come from a woman under 30 who had recovered from COVID-19.

This sequence joins TRBV5-1 and TRBJ1-6; D gene uncertain. The CDR3 length is 16 residues. V lost 4 bases and J lost 0, with 11 bases in between. Germline V gives CDR1 SGHRS, CDR2 YFSETQ. Here the CDR3 reads CASSRAGSSYNSPLHF. The CDR3 bases are TGCGCCAGCAGCCGAGCGGGGAGCTCCTATAATTCACCCCTCCACTTT.

The CDR3 DNA sequence: TGTGCCAGCAGCCGCGGGACTAGCAACGAGCAGTACTTC. Translated: CASSRGTSNEQYF. V is TRBV7-2 and J is TRBJ2-7; 9 nucleotides match TRBD2. CDR1 is SGHTA, CDR2 FQGNSA, per germline. V dropped 5 bases and J dropped 5; count of bases not matched to a gene: 4. This CDR3 has 13 residues.

The J gene is TRBJ2-7, the V gene TRBV13; TRBD2 matches 8 bases. V shed 5 bases and J 5 bases; nucleotides not matched to a gene: 5. CDR3 size: 13 residues. Germline V gene sequence: CDR1 PRHDT, CDR2 FYEKMQ (reference sequence). The CDR3 reads CASSPGGPHEQYF. In nucleotides, the CDR3 is TGTGCCAGCAGCCCGGGGGGGCCCCACGAGCAGTACTTC.

This chain links TRBV2 with TRBJ2-7; D unclear. Germline values: CDR1 SNHLY, CDR2 FYNNEI. Trimming pared 6 bases from V and 1 base from J, leaving 7 bases between. This CDR3 contains 12 residues. The CDR3 loop is CASRYLSYEQYF. CDR3 nucleotide sequence: TGTGCCAGCAGATACCTATCCTACGAGCAGTACTTC.

This clone was counted a single time. This chain connects TRBV13 to TRBJ2-1; perhaps TRBD2 as D (6 bases). Trimming cost V 4 bases and J 12 bases, with 16 bases left between them. Germline V gene lookup returns CDR1 PRHDT and CDR2 FYEKMQ (reference sequence). The CDR3 length is 13 residues. DNA of the CDR3: TGTGCCAGCAGCTCCACTGAGACTAGTTGGCAGTTCTTC. Protein: CASSSTETSWQFF.

J is TRBJ1-2 and V is TRBV7-9, with TRBD1 as a possible D gene (5 bases). The CDR3 length is 11 residues. Germline-derived CDR1 and CDR2 are SEHNR and FQNEAQ (reference sequence). Trimming left V 6 bases short and J 4 bases short, with 6 bases between. The DNA for the CDR3 is TGTGCCAGCAGGGGGGGCTATGGCTACACCTTC. It is translated as CASRGGYGYTF.

V gene TRBV6-4 combines with J gene TRBJ2-4; 8 bases agree with TRBD2. The CDR3 is 18 amino acids. The junction had 19 bases not matched to a gene; V was cut back by 3 bases and J by 9 bases. Germline V gives CDR1 MRHNA, CDR2 SNTAGT. In DNA form, the CDR3 reads TGTGCCAGCAGTGAAGCGTTGGTCGGGGCGGGACTAGAGGTCATTCAGTACTTC. Translation gives CASSEALVGAGLEVIQYF.

This sequence joins TRBV5-1 and TRBJ2-7; maybe TRBD2 (5 bases). Germline lookup yields CDR1 SGHRS and CDR2 YFSETQ. There are 15 residues in the CDR3. With 4 bases removed from V and 7 bases from J, the gap between germline ends came to 21 bases. The CDR3 loop reads CASSSGPRVFQEQYF. The CDR3 DNA follows: TGCGCCAGCAGCAGCGGACCACGCGTTTTTCAGGAGCAGTACTTC.

V gene TRBV2 combines with J gene TRBJ2-7; D is uncertain. The CDR3 extends over 11 amino acids. Deletions cut 3 bases from V and 3 bases from J, with 3 bases between. CDR1 is SNHLY and CDR2 is FYNNEI in the germline V gene. The CDR3 region is CASSDSYEQYV. The CDR3 DNA sequence: TGTGCCAGCAGTGACAGCTACGAGCAGTACGTC.